This TCR beta chain was captured by sequencing in a study of blood T cell repertoires in COVID-19. Study-level information: Acute-phase and convalescent COVID-19 samples originated in the United States, Italy and Spain. PBMCs, B-cell-depleted T cells, or T cells were the source of the cDNA or gDNA that made up the material.

This clone has only one observation. Trimming removed 3 bases from V and 5 bases from J; junction bases left unmatched: 0. CDR3 size: 11 residues. Germline lookup yields CDR1 DFQATT and CDR2 SNEGSKA (reference sequence). In the authors' workflow: How many nucleated cells were present was estimated from reference gene primer amplification. Profiled with immunoSEQ multiplex PCR; TCRdb holds only in-frame clones, not every one. V and J calls and clone size come straight from that table; D and trimming were deduced from the DNA. This sample has roughly 200,000 clones, with around nine tenths found just once.

Input material: peripheral blood. This receptor was identified in a woman aged 40 to 50 who had recovered from COVID-19. The V call is TRBV20-1, the J call TRBJ2-5, with 7 bases fitting TRBD2. The CDR3 sequence: CSARGGETQYF. The CDR3 DNA reads TGCAGTGCTAGGGGAGGGGAGACCCAGTACTTC.